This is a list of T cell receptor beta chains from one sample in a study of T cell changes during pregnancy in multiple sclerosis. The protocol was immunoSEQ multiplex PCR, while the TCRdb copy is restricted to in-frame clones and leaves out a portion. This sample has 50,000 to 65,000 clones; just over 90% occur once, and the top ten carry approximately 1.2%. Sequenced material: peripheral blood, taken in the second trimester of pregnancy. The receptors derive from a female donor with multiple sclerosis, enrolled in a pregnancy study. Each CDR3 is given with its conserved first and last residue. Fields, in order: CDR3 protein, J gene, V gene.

CDR3: CASTGQALETQYF
J: TRBJ2-5
V: TRBV5-1

CDR3: CASGYYSNQPQHF
J: TRBJ1-5
V: TRBV27

CDR3: CASSLWGENTEAFF
J: TRBJ1-1
V: TRBV5-1

CDR3: CSERWGVEAFF
J: TRBJ1-1
V: TRBV20-1

CDR3: CASSSSTGTALYNEQFF
J: TRBJ2-1
V: TRBV7-6

CDR3: CASSSLGEPTGELFF
J: TRBJ2-2
V: TRBV5-1

CDR3: CASSPAGRGFEKLFF
J: TRBJ1-4
V: TRBV5-1

CDR3: CASSLGRGEGDNYGYTF
J: TRBJ1-2
V: TRBV5-6

CDR3: CASSLGRHYEQYF
J: TRBJ2-7
V: TRBV11-3

CDR3: CASSLEGQGTTTGELFF
J: TRBJ2-2
V: TRBV5-1

CDR3: CASTSEGKAFF
J: TRBJ1-1
V: TRBV6-5

CDR3: CASRRSGTGYGYTF
J: TRBJ1-2
V: TRBV27

CDR3: CAARQGNNSPLHF
J: TRBJ1-6
V: TRBV19

CDR3: CASSRDRDNEQFF
J: TRBJ2-1
V: TRBV4-3

CDR3: CASSHYPGQGEAEAFF
J: TRBJ1-1
V: TRBV4-2

CDR3: CASSGTGQGSYNEQFF
J: TRBJ2-1
V: TRBV5-1

CDR3: CASSLSPGSNEKLFF
J: TRBJ1-4
V: TRBV27

CDR3: CASSQPTTESSGNTIYF
J: TRBJ1-3
V: TRBV4-2

CDR3: CASSLTARGVTGELFF
J: TRBJ2-2
V: TRBV7-9

CDR3: CASSFFSGRNIQYF
J: TRBJ2-4
V: TRBV5-1

CDR3: CASSFSGGSNEQFF
J: TRBJ2-1
V: TRBV7-2

CDR3: CASSPSLSYNEQFF
J: TRBJ2-1
V: TRBV14

CDR3: CASSPGQVDGYTF
J: TRBJ1-2
V: TRBV28

CDR3: CAVQRDFSSYEQYF
J: TRBJ2-7
V: TRBV6-5

CDR3: CASRINRGEAFF
J: TRBJ1-1
V: TRBV6-1

CDR3: CASREDTDTQYF
J: TRBJ2-3
V: TRBV6-1

CDR3: CASGGQLYEQYF
J: TRBJ2-7
V: TRBV28

CDR3: CASSISHRGSNYGYTF
J: TRBJ1-2
V: TRBV19

CDR3: CATSRDRAETQYF
J: TRBJ2-5
V: TRBV15

CDR3: CASSYAGGAGGLEQFF
J: TRBJ2-1
V: TRBV7-9

CDR3: CASFTAATVAYEQYF
J: TRBJ2-7
V: TRBV28

CDR3: CASSTLPSGGAGQTQYF
J: TRBJ2-5
V: TRBV5-1

CDR3: CASSRQGANEQYF
J: TRBJ2-7
V: TRBV5-1

CDR3: CASHRTITDTQYF
J: TRBJ2-3
V: TRBV19

CDR3: CASTGQDELNQPQHF
J: TRBJ1-5
V: TRBV19

CDR3: CASSQEQGIYGYTF
J: TRBJ1-2
V: TRBV4-1

CDR3: CAISKSASGTTGELFF
J: TRBJ2-2
V: TRBV10-3

CDR3: CASSISPLDREGARGYTF
J: TRBJ1-2
V: TRBV19

CDR3: CASKPGAGVSYEQYF
J: TRBJ2-7
V: TRBV27

CDR3: CASTWDSGGSDTGELFF
J: TRBJ2-2
V: TRBV28

CDR3: CASSQVSGADTQYF
J: TRBJ2-3
V: TRBV4-3

CDR3: CASSLYFGQGALEKLFF
J: TRBJ1-4
V: TRBV28

CDR3: CASRIQGGYTIYF
J: TRBJ1-3
V: TRBV28

CDR3: CASSPVGNTEAFF
J: TRBJ1-1
V: TRBV7-3

CDR3: CASSLNPSAYEQYF
J: TRBJ2-7
V: TRBV11-1

CDR3: CSVEVGTRGRDEQFF
J: TRBJ2-1
V: TRBV29-1